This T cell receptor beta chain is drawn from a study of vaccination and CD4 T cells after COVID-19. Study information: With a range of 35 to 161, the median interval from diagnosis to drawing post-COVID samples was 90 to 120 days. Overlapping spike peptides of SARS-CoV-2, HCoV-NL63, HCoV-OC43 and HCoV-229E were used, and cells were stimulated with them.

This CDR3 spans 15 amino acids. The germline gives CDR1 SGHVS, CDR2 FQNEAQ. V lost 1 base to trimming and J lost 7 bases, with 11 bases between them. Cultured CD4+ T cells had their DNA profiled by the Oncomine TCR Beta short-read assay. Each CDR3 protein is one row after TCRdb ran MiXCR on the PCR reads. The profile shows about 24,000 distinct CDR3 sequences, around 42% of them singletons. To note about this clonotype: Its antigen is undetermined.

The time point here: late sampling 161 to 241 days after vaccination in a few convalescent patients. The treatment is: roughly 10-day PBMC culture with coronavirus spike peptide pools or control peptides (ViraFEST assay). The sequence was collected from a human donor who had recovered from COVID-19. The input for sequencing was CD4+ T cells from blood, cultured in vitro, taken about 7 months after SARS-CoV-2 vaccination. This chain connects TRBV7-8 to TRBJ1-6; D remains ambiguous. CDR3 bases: TGTGCCAGCAGCTTAGATTCGGTTGGAAATTCACCCCTCCACTTT. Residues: CASSLDSVGNSPLHF.